This is a list of T cell receptor beta chains from one sample in a study of OX40 agonist ivuxolimab in advanced cancers. Sequenced by immunoSEQ multiplex PCR; TCRdb stores in-frame clones only, minus some. The table records roughly 58,000 clones, around 84% of them present only once. The sample here was CD4+ or CD8+ T cells sorted from blood, taken in a trial of the OX40 agonist ivuxolimab. The receptor source for this set is an adult with an advanced solid tumor such as melanoma, head and neck, liver or kidney cancer. Both conserved end residues are part of each CDR3. A D gene is named only where the DNA matches it firmly. Size tells how often a clone was seen (once, few, many) or the class of an expanded clone, and some rows leave it out.

j_call v_call d_call clone_size cdr3_nt cdr3_aa
TRBJ2-6 TRBV4-2 TRBD2 . TGTGCCAGCAGCCAAGATGGGGGGGACGGTCCCTCTGGGGCCAACGTCCTGACTTTC CASSQDGGDGPSGANVLTF
TRBJ2-1 TRBV23-1 . . TGCGCCAGCAGTCAAAAGTTTAGGTGGCGGGAGAGGGGGAATGAGCAGTTCTTC CASSQKFRWRERGNEQFF
TRBJ1-4 TRBV4-3 . . TGCGCCAGCAGCCGAGTCGAGCTTGCAACTAATGAAAAACTGTTTTTT CASSRVELATNEKLFF
TRBJ1-1 TRBV11-2 TRBD1 . TGTGCCAGCAGCCGGGCCGGGACAGGGTCGGGGGGCACTGAAGCTTTCTTT CASSRAGTGSGGTEAFF
TRBJ1-6 TRBV2 . . TGTGACTTGGGGGTCGGGAATTCACCCCTCCACTTT CDLGVGNSPLHF
TRBJ1-3 TRBV2 TRBD1 few TGTGCCAGCAGCCGGGACAGGGGTGGAAACACCATATATTTT CASSRDRGGNTIYF
TRBJ2-4 TRBV19 . . TGTGCCAGTAGATCAGAGGGATGGAACATTCAGTACTTC CASRSEGWNIQYF
TRBJ1-2 TRBV5-1 TRBD1 once TGCGCCAGCAGCTTGGAAGGGACAGGGGCTCACTATGGCTACACCTTC CASSLEGTGAHYGYTF
TRBJ2-7 TRBV28 TRBD1 . TGTGCCAGCTCCTCCAAGTGGGGTTGGACAGGGGGCTCGGGCGAGCAGTACTTC CASSSKWGWTGGSGEQYF
TRBJ2-1 TRBV20-1 . few TGCAGTGTAGGCTCCTACAATGAGCAGTTCTTC CSVGSYNEQFF
TRBJ1-5 TRBV7-5 . . TGTGCCAGAAGCCTACGGGACAGGCGGTATCAGCCCCAGCATTTT CARSLRDRRYQPQHF
TRBJ1-2 TRBV6-6 . . TGTGCCAGCAGTCCCGGCGGCCTCTATGGCTACACCTTC CASSPGGLYGYTF
TRBJ2-1 TRBV9 TRBD1 . TGTGCCAGCAGCGTAGGAGGGGGCGCCTACAATGAGCAGTTCTTC CASSVGGGAYNEQFF
TRBJ2-2 TRBV6-1 . . TGTGCCAGCAGTGAACAGGGCAGCGTGAACACCGGGGAGCTGTTTTTT CASSEQGSVNTGELFF
TRBJ2-5 TRBV7-9 . . TGTGCCAGCAGCTTATTCGGGGGGCGGGAGACCCAGTACTTC CASSLFGGRETQYF
TRBJ2-1 TRBV4-2 TRBD2 . TGTGCCAGCAGCCAAGGCACCGGGACTAGGGGAAATGAGCAGTTCTTC CASSQGTGTRGNEQFF
TRBJ1-5 TRBV19 . . TGTGCCGGGGGGGGGAGAGCAAATCAGCCCCAGCATTTT CAGGGRANQPQHF
TRBJ2-7 TRBV4-1 TRBD1 . TGTGCCAGCAGCCATGGGGACAGAGACAACGAGCAGTACTTC CASSHGDRDNEQYF
TRBJ2-3 TRBV2 TRBD2 . TGTGCCGCCCGACTAGCGCAGGAGGTAGATACGCAGTATTTT CAARLAQEVDTQYF
TRBJ2-2 TRBV23-1 . . TGCGCCAGCAGTCAATCGCCGGGCAACACCGGGGAGCTGTTTTTT CASSQSPGNTGELFF
TRBJ2-5 TRBV2 . . TGTGCCAGCAGTTTAGAGACCCAGTACTTC CASSLETQYF
TRBJ1-1 TRBV7-8 . . TGTGCCAGCAGCTACCGGGGGTACATGAACACTGAAGCTTTCTTT CASSYRGYMNTEAFF
TRBJ2-7 TRBV7-9 TRBD2 once TGTGCCAGCAGCTTAGCGAGGCTAGCGGGAGGGAGGTCCTACGAGCAGTACTTC CASSLARLAGGRSYEQYF
TRBJ1-2 TRBV27 . . TGTGCCAGCAGTATCAAACCGGACGGGTATGGCTACACCTTC CASSIKPDGYGYTF
TRBJ2-2 TRBV11-2 TRBD2 . TGTGCCAGCAGCTTTATCAGCGGGAGGGCCTCCGGGGAGCTGTTTTTT CASSFISGRASGELFF
TRBJ1-6 TRBV28 TRBD1 few TGTGCCAGCAGGGAGACAGGGCGTGCACCCCTCCACTTT CASRETGRAPLHF
TRBJ1-4 TRBV7-9 . . TGTGCCAGCCGCGGATTCGCTAATGAAAAACTGTTTTTT CASRGFANEKLFF
TRBJ1-5 TRBV28 . . TGTGCCAGCAGCCCATCGGGGGGGCTCAATCAGCCCCAGCATTTT CASSPSGGLNQPQHF
TRBJ2-7 TRBV6-5 TRBD1 . TGTGCCAGCAGTCAATCAATAAACCCGGGACAGGTCAAGTACTTC CASSQSINPGQVKYF
TRBJ1-2 TRBV28 . . TGTGCCAGCGGTCGGGGGGGCGCCTATGGCTACACCTTC CASGRGGAYGYTF
TRBJ1-2 TRBV6-5 . once TGTGCCAGCAGTGGAGGAAAGGGACTGAACTATGGCTACACCTTC CASSGGKGLNYGYTF
TRBJ1-1 TRBV19 . medium-sized TGTGCCAGTAGTCCACGTAAAGGGTCAGGGCAGAACACTGAAGCTTTCTTT CASSPRKGSGQNTEAFF
TRBJ2-3 TRBV28 . . TGTGCCAGCAGCTCGCAGGCCGGGGGCCAGAACCAAGATACGCAGTATTTT CASSSQAGGQNQDTQYF
TRBJ2-7 TRBV5-6 TRBD2 . TGTGCCAGCAGCTCTAAAGCGGGAGCGGACGAGCAGTACTTC CASSSKAGADEQYF
TRBJ2-7 TRBV2 . . TGTGCCAGCAGTGGGACAGTCGAGCAGTACTTC CASSGTVEQYF
TRBJ2-1 TRBV5-6 . . TGTGCCAGCAGCTTGGGCCAGAGAGCGGACAATGAGCAGTTCTTC CASSLGQRADNEQFF
TRBJ1-3 TRBV18 . . TGTGCCAGCTCACCACTGGGGACATCCGACACCATATATTTT CASSPLGTSDTIYF
TRBJ1-1 TRBV27 . once TGTGCCAGCAGTCACGGTAACACTGAAGCTTTCTTT CASSHGNTEAFF
TRBJ2-1 TRBV6-6 . . TGTGCCAGCAGTCCAGGGAGCTCCTACAATGAGCAGTTCTTC CASSPGSSYNEQFF
TRBJ1-5 TRBV28 TRBD1 . TGTGCCAGCAGTTTATATTTTGCTCTGGACAGGGAGGGAGAGGATAGCAATCAGCCCCAGCATTTT CASSLYFALDREGEDSNQPQHF
TRBJ2-7 TRBV2 TRBD1 . TGTGCCAGCAGTGGACAGGGACAGTACTTC CASSGQGQYF
TRBJ1-3 TRBV7-8 . . TGTGCCAGCAGCTTCACAGACGATAACTCTGGAAACACCATATATTTT CASSFTDDNSGNTIYF
TRBJ2-7 TRBV28 . . TGTGCCAGCAGTTTTAAGAGAGAGCAGTACTTC CASSFKREQYF
TRBJ1-2 TRBV6-6 . . TGTGCCAGCAGTTCCCACGGGAGGGGTTATGGCTACACCTTC CASSSHGRGYGYTF
TRBJ2-1 TRBV29-1 . . TGCAGCGTTGCGCGGTTGAGCTCCTACAATGAGCAGTTCTTC CSVARLSSYNEQFF
TRBJ2-2 TRBV14 . . TGTGCCAGCAGCCATCCGGCGGGGAACACCGGGGAGCTGTTTTTT CASSHPAGNTGELFF
TRBJ1-6 TRBV29-1 TRBD1 . TGCAGCGTTGCCCAGGGGGCTTGGAATTCACCCCTCCACTTT CSVAQGAWNSPLHF
TRBJ2-2 TRBV29-1 . . TGCAGCGTTGCCTCGGGGAGAACCGGGGAGCTGTTTTTT CSVASGRTGELFF
TRBJ2-7 TRBV6-6 . . TGTGCCAGCAGCCGCCCAGGGTCCTACGAGCAGTACTTC CASSRPGSYEQYF
TRBJ1-1 TRBV6-6 . . TGTGCCAGCAGTCCAAAAACTGAAGCTTTCTTT CASSPKTEAFF
TRBJ1-1 TRBV7-9 . . TGTGCCAGCAGCTTATGGAACAGGGTGAGCACTGAAGCTTTCTTT CASSLWNRVSTEAFF
TRBJ2-4 TRBV5-6 . . TGTGCCAGCAGCCCAGGAGGGGCCAAAAACATTCAGTACTTC CASSPGGAKNIQYF